This entry features one TCR beta chain sequence. The V and J ends lost 4 bases and 0 bases respectively, with 6 bases between them. Per germline, CDR1 SQVTM and CDR2 ANQGSEA. The CDR3 loop spans 12 amino acids. Assay: immunoSEQ multiplex PCR; the TCRdb copy retains only in-frame clones and omits some. Of approximately 86,000 clones listed, over 65% are singletons. This specimen comes from a study of control samples from healthy donors and cancer patients. Sequenced input: blood. The sequence was collected from a woman between 40 and 55 years old in good health. The chain is built from TRBV29-1 and TRBJ1-2; D ambiguous. CDR3 sequence (DNA): TGCAGCGTTGGTGGCACTAACTATGGCTACACCTTC. Protein sequence: CSVGGTNYGYTF.